A selection of T cell receptor beta chains follows, all from one sample in a study of blood T cell repertoires in COVID-19. Generated by immunoSEQ multiplex PCR, the TCRdb table keeps only in-frame clones and is missing some. Of about 150,000 clones detected, around nine tenths appear once; the ten largest clones hold under 3%. Sequenced: peripheral blood. The receptor set was obtained from an elderly woman with COVID-19, enrolled during active disease. Each CDR3 is given with its conserved first and last residue. The order of the fields is J gene, clone size, D gene, V gene, CDR3 DNA, CDR3 protein. A D gene is named only where the DNA matches it firmly. Size values are once, few and many counts, or a class for expanded clones, and some rows have none.

>TRBJ1-2|NA|TRBD1|TRBV7-2
TGTGCCAGCAGACCGGGACAGGGTCCTGGCTACACCTTC
CASRPGQGPGYTF
>TRBJ1-1|NA|NA|TRBV9
TGTGCCAGCAGCGTAGCTAATACGGGGAACACTGAAGCTTTCTTT
CASSVANTGNTEAFF
>TRBJ1-6|NA|NA|TRBV6-1
TGTGCCAGCAGTGACAGGACCTATAATTCACCCCTCCACTTT
CASSDRTYNSPLHF
>TRBJ2-7|NA|TRBD2|TRBV19
TGTGCCAGTAGACGAGCGGGAGGGCCCTACGAGCAGTACTTC
CASRRAGGPYEQYF
>TRBJ1-1|once|NA|TRBV10-3
TGTGCCATCAGTACTTACGGTTCTTTTGGGGCGAACACTGAAGCTTTCTTT
CAISTYGSFGANTEAFF
>TRBJ1-2|NA|TRBD1|TRBV3-1/TRBV3-2
TGTGCCAGCAGCCAAGCCCCCGGGACAGCTATTGGCTACACCTTC
CASSQAPGTAIGYTF
>TRBJ2-2|NA|NA|TRBV6-4
TGTGCCAGCAGTCCCCATAACACCGGGGAGCTGTTTTTT
CASSPHNTGELFF
>TRBJ1-2|NA|NA|TRBV24-1
TGTGCCACCAGTGATTTGCGACAGAACTATGGCTACACCTTC
CATSDLRQNYGYTF
>TRBJ2-2|NA|TRBD2|TRBV5-5
TGTGCCAGCATCAAACTAGCGGGGTTAACCACCGGGGAGCTGTTTTTT
CASIKLAGLTTGELFF
>TRBJ1-5|few|TRBD1|TRBV19
TGTGCCAGTAGTACGAGGGACAGGGGGATCTATAGCAATCAGCCCCAGCATTTT
CASSTRDRGIYSNQPQHF
>TRBJ1-4|once|NA|TRBV7-9
TGTGCCAGCAGCTTAACGGACAGCCTTGCGGAAAAACTGTTTTTT
CASSLTDSLAEKLFF
>TRBJ2-7|NA|TRBD2|TRBV28
TGTGCCAGCGTTTCGGGGGGGAGCCTCTACGAGCAGTACTTC
CASVSGGSLYEQYF
>TRBJ2-5|NA|TRBD2|TRBV10-3
TGTGCCATCAGTGAGTCGCTAGCGGGTGCACAAGAGACCCAGTACTTC
CAISESLAGAQETQYF
>TRBJ1-5|NA|NA|TRBV15
TGTGCCACCAGCGGGGGTATGGGGGGTAATCAGCCCCAGCATTTT
CATSGGMGGNQPQHF
>TRBJ2-1|NA|NA|TRBV7-9
TGTGCCAGCAGCGCCCAACCTGGGGGGAGCGGCAATGAGCAGTTCTTC
CASSAQPGGSGNEQFF
>TRBJ1-4|once|NA|TRBV9
TGTGCCAGCAGCGGAAACAGTGTTGAAAAACTGTTTTTT
CASSGNSVEKLFF
>TRBJ1-2|few|NA|TRBV19
TGTGCCAGTAGTATTCCAGGGTACGGCTACACCTTC
CASSIPGYGYTF
>TRBJ2-1|NA|TRBD2|TRBV7-2
TGTGCCAGCAGCGCTGGGGGACTAGCGGGCATCAATGAGCAGTTCTTC
CASSAGGLAGINEQFF
>TRBJ1-5|few|NA|TRBV2
TGTGCCAGCAGTGAGACAGCTTCAAATCAGCCCCAGCATTTT
CASSETASNQPQHF
>TRBJ2-7|few|NA|TRBV6-5
TGTGCCAGTATTCAGGGGATATCCTACGAGCAGTACTTC
CASIQGISYEQYF
>TRBJ1-1|once|NA|TRBV6-1
TGTGCCAGCAGTGATCGGACGGGGTTTGAAGCTTTCTTT
CASSDRTGFEAFF
>TRBJ1-6|NA|NA|TRBV25-1
TGTGCCAGCCACCTCGGGGTTGATAATTCACCCCTCCACTTT
CASHLGVDNSPLHF
>TRBJ2-7|NA|NA|TRBV2
TGTGCCAGCTACAGGGACTCCTACGAGCAGTACTTC
CASYRDSYEQYF
>TRBJ1-2|NA|NA|TRBV4-1
TGCGCCAGCAGCCAAGATATCGGACAGTATGGCTACACCTTC
CASSQDIGQYGYTF
>TRBJ2-6|NA|TRBD1|TRBV10-3
TGTGCCATCAGTGGCGACCAGGGGGCGCGTGGGGCCAACGTCCTGACTTTC
CAISGDQGARGANVLTF
>TRBJ1-2|NA|NA|TRBV19
TGTGCCAGTAGTAGCGGGCCACAATCCTTCCACTATGGCTACACCTTC
CASSSGPQSFHYGYTF
>TRBJ2-6|NA|TRBD1|TRBV4-2
TGTGCCAGCAGCCTACTTGGGCAGGGGGAGAAGTCTGGGGCCAACGTCCTGACTTTC
CASSLLGQGEKSGANVLTF
>TRBJ2-3|few|NA|TRBV18
TGTGCCAGCTCACCCACCGGAGATTCAGATACGCAGTATTTT
CASSPTGDSDTQYF
>TRBJ1-5|NA|NA|TRBV6-5
TGTGCCAGCAGGGAGGGGTGGGAAAATCAGCCCCAGCATTTT
CASREGWENQPQHF
>TRBJ1-2|NA|NA|TRBV3-1/TRBV3-2
TGTGCCAGCAGCCAAGAGCAGGGCCTGAGGGGCTACACCTTC
CASSQEQGLRGYTF
>TRBJ1-1|NA|NA|TRBV5-5
TGTGCCAGCAGCTTGGTGGCCCCTGAAGCTTTCTTT
CASSLVAPEAFF
>TRBJ2-1|NA|TRBD1|TRBV4-1
TGCGCCAGCAGCCAGCCCCCGGGACAGGGGAGGGGCAATGAGCAGTTCTTC
CASSQPPGQGRGNEQFF
>TRBJ2-7|NA|NA|TRBV7-9
TGTGCCAGCAGCGACAACGAAGGTGGCGAGCAGTACTTC
CASSDNEGGEQYF
>TRBJ2-4|few|TRBD2|TRBV4-2
TGTGCCAGCAGCAAAGAGCTGCGGGAGGAGGGCATTCAGTACTTC
CASSKELREEGIQYF
>TRBJ1-1|NA|NA|TRBV6-6
TGTGCCAGCAGTCAGCCATCAAGAACTGAAGCTTTCTTT
CASSQPSRTEAFF
>TRBJ1-3|NA|TRBD1|TRBV4-2
TGTGCCAGCGGAGGGAAAGACAGGGTAGAGAGGTCTGGAAACACCATATATTTT
CASGGKDRVERSGNTIYF
>TRBJ2-1|NA|NA|TRBV28
TGTGCCAGCAGTTTTCTAGCTCGCAATGAGCAGTTCTTC
CASSFLARNEQFF
>TRBJ1-1|NA|TRBD1|TRBV29-1
TGCAGCGCGGGTGGGACAGGAAGAGAAGCTTTCTTT
CSAGGTGREAFF
>TRBJ1-1|NA|TRBD1|TRBV18
TGTGCCAGCTCACCAGACAGGGGAGCGGGACGGAACACTGAAGCTTTCTTT
CASSPDRGAGRNTEAFF
>TRBJ1-4|NA|NA|TRBV5-5
TGTGCCAGCAGCTTGGGTCTGGGTTCAGGGGAAAAACTGTTTTTT
CASSLGLGSGEKLFF
>TRBJ1-2|NA|NA|TRBV2
TGTGCCAGCAGTGAATCTGTCTATGGCTACACCTTC
CASSESVYGYTF
>TRBJ2-6|NA|NA|TRBV5-1
TGCGCCAGCAGCTCAAGGGGTGGGGCCAACGTCCTGACTTTC
CASSSRGGANVLTF
>TRBJ2-7|NA|TRBD2|TRBV18
TGTGCCAGCTCACCCCCAAGCGGGAGGAATAACGAGCAGTACTTC
CASSPPSGRNNEQYF
>TRBJ1-1|NA|TRBD1|TRBV28
TGTGCCAGCAGTTTTCCGGGACAGGGGGTAAACACTGAAGCTTTCTTT
CASSFPGQGVNTEAFF
>TRBJ1-5|NA|NA|TRBV6-8
TGTGCCAGCACCGTTTATAGCGAGGATCCCCAGCATTTT
CASTVYSEDPQHF
>TRBJ2-6|NA|TRBD2|TRBV5-4
TGTGCCAGCAGCGGGGAGGGTTCTGGGGCCAACGTCCTGACTTTC
CASSGEGSGANVLTF
>TRBJ2-7|NA|NA|TRBV6-1
TGTGCCAGCAGTGAAGAATCAGGATACGAGCAGTACTTC
CASSEESGYEQYF
>TRBJ1-1|few|NA|TRBV5-1
TGCGCCAGCAGCTTGGAGGCGGGTCTGAGGAACACTGAAGCTTTCTTT
CASSLEAGLRNTEAFF
>TRBJ1-1|NA|TRBD1|TRBV2
TGTGCCAGCAGTGAACAGGGGGAAATCGGCACTGAAGCTTTCTTT
CASSEQGEIGTEAFF
>TRBJ2-2|NA|TRBD2|TRBV5-4
TGTGCCAGCAGTAGCGGGAGTGTCACCGGGGAGCTGTTTTTT
CASSSGSVTGELFF
>TRBJ1-2|NA|TRBD1|TRBV7-9
TGTGCCAGCACCTCACTGGACAGGGTGGGGGGCTACACCTTC
CASTSLDRVGGYTF
>TRBJ2-2|NA|NA|TRBV7-3
TGTGCCAGCAGCTTAAGTCGGGACACCGGGGAGCTGTTTTTT
CASSLSRDTGELFF